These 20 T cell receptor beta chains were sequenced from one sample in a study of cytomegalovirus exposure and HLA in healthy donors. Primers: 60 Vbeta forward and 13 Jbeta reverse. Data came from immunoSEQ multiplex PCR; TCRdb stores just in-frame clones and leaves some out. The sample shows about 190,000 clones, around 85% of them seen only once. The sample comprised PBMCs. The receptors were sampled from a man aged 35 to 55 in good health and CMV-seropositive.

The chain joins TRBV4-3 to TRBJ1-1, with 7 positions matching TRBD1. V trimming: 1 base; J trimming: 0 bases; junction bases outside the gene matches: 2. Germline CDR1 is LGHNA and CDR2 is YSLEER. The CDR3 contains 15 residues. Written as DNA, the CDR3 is TGCGCCAGCAGCCAAGGACAGGGAATGAACACTGAAGCTTTCTTT. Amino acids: CASSQGQGMNTEAFF.

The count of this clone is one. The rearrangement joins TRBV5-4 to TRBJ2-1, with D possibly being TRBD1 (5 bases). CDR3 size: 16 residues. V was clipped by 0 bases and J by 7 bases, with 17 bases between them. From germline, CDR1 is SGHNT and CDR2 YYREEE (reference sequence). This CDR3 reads CASSLAGQVPGNEQFF. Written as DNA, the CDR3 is TGTGCCAGCAGCTTGGCAGGGCAGGTTCCGGGTAATGAGCAGTTCTTC.

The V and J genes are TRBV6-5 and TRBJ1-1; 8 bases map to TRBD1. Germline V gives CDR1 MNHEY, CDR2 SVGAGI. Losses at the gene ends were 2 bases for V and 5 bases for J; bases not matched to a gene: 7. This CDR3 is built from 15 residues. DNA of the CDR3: TGTGCCAGCAGTTACAGCGGGACAGGCCGAACTGAAGCTTTCTTT. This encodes CASSYSGTGRTEAFF.

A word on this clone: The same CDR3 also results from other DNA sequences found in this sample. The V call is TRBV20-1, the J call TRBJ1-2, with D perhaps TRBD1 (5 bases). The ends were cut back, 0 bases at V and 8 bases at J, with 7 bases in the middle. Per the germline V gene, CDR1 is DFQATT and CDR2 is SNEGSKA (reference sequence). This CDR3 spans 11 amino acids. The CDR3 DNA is TGCAGTGCTAGAGATCGGGGGGGCTACACCTTC. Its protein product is CSARDRGGYTF.

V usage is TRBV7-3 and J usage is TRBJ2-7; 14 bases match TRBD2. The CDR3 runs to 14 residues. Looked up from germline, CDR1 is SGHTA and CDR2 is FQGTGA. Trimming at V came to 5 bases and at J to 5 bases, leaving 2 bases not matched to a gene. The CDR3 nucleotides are TGTGCCAGCAGCCCGGGACTAGCGGGGGACGAGCAGTACTTC. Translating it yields CASSPGLAGDEQYF.

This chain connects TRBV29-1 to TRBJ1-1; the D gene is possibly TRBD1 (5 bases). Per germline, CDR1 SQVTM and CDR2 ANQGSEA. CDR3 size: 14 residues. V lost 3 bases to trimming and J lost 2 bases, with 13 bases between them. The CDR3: CSVDRLTANTEAFF. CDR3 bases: TGCAGCGTTGACCGATTGACAGCAAACACTGAAGCTTTCTTT. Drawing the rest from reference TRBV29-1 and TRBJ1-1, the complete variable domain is SAVISQKPSRDICQRGTSLTIQCQVDSQVTMMFWYRQQPGQSLTLIATANQGSEATYESGFVIDKFPISRPNLTFSTLTVSNMSPEDSSIYLCSVDRLTANTEAFFGQGTRLTVV.

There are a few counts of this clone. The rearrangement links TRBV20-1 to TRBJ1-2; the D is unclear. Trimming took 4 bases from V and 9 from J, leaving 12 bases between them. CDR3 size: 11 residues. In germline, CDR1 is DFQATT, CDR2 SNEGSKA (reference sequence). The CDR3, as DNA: TGCAGTGCTAACCCCGGTCTGAGCTACACCTTC. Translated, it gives CSANPGLSYTF.

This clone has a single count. The CDR3 loop is CASSFVGGRSYEQYF. The CDR3 coding sequence is TGTGCCAGCAGTTTCGTCGGAGGGAGATCATACGAGCAGTACTTC. V and J are TRBV27 and TRBJ2-7; TRBD2 might be the D (6 bases). V lost 3 bases and J lost 4, with 16 bases in between. The CDR3 extends over 15 amino acids. Per germline, CDR1 MNHEY and CDR2 SMNVEV (reference sequence).

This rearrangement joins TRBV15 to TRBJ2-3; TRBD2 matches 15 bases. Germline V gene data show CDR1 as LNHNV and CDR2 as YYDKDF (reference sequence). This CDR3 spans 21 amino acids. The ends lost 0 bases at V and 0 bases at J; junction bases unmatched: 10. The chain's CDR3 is CATSRDTGLAGGKSSTDTQYF. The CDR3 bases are TGTGCCACCAGCAGAGATACGGGACTAGCGGGGGGCAAATCTAGCACAGATACGCAGTATTTT.

DNA of the CDR3: TGTGCCAGCAGTACAGGTAACGAGCAGTACTTC. Its protein product is CASSTGNEQYF. The chain combines TRBV27 with TRBJ2-7; D possibly corresponds to TRBD1 (5 bases). Trimming removed 5 bases at V and 5 bases at J, with 7 bases between. Germline V lookup: CDR1 MNHEY, CDR2 SMNVEV (reference sequence). The CDR3 has 11 amino acids.

For the CDR3, the DNA is TGCGCCAGCAGCTTGGACGCAGGCTCCTACGAGCAGTACTTC. Protein: CASSLDAGSYEQYF. The chain is built from TRBV5-1 and TRBJ2-7, with D unresolved. The CDR3 contains 14 residues. Trimming removed 0 bases at V and 0 bases at J, with 7 bases between. Germline values: CDR1 SGHRS, CDR2 YFSETQ.

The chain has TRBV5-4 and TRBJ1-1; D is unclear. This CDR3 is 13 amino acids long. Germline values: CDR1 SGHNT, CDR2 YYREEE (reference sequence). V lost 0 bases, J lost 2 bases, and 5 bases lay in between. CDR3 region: CASSLVRNTEAFF. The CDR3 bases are TGTGCCAGCAGCTTGGTGCGAAACACTGAAGCTTTCTTT.

The CDR3 spells CASSLTGAAEKLFF. In DNA, the CDR3 is TGCGCCAGCAGCTTGACAGGGGCCGCAGAAAAACTGTTTTTT. The rearrangement links TRBV5-1 to TRBJ1-4; 7 bases fit TRBD1. CDR1 SGHRS and CDR2 YFSETQ come from the germline V gene. J was trimmed by 8 bases and V by 1 base; bases with no gene match: 5. The CDR3 totals 14 residues.

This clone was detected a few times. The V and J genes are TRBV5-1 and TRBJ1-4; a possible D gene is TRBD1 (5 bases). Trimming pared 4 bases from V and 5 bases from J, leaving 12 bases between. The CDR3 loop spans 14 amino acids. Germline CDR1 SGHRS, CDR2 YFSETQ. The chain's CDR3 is CASSPGGLNEKLFF. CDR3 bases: TGCGCCAGCAGCCCCGGGGGTCTAAATGAAAAACTGTTTTTT.

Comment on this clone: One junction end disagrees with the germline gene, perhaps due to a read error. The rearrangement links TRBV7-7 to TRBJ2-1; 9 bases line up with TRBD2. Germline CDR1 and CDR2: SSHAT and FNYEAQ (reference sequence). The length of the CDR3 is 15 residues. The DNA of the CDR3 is TGTGCTAGCAGCCCGGCGCTAGCGGGAAACAATGAGCAGTTCTTC. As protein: CASSPALAGNNEQFF.

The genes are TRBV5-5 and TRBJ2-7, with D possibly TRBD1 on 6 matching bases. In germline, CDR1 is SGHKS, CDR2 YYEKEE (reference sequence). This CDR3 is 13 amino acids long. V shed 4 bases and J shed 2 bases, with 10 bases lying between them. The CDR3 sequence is CASSGGQPYEQYF. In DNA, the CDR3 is TGTGCCAGCAGCGGCGGACAGCCCTACGAGCAGTACTTC. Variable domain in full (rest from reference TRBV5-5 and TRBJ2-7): DAGVTQSPTHLIKTRGQQVTLRCSPISGHKSVSWYQQVLGQGPQFIFQYYEKEERGRGNFPDRFSARQFPNYSSELNVNALLLGDSALYLCASSGGQPYEQYFGPGTRLTVT.

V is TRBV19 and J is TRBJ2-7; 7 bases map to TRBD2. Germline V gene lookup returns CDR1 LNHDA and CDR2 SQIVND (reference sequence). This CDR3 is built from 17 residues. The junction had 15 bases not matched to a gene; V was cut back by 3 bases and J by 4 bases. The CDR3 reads CASSISGSSGQLYEQYF. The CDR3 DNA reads TGTGCCAGTAGTATCTCCGGTAGTAGCGGGCAACTATACGAGCAGTACTTC.

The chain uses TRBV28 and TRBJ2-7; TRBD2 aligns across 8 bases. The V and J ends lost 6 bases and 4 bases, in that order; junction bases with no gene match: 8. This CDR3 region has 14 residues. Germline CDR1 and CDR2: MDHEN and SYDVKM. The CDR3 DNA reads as TGTGCCAGCAGCTGGCGGGGGGTAAATTACGAGCAGTACTTC. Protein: CASSWRGVNYEQYF. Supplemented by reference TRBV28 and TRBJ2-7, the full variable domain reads DVKVTQSSRYLVKRTGEKVFLECVQDMDHENMFWYRQDPGLGLRLIYFSYDVKMKEKGDIPEGYSVSREKKERFSLILESASTNQTSMYLCASSWRGVNYEQYFGPGTRLTVT.

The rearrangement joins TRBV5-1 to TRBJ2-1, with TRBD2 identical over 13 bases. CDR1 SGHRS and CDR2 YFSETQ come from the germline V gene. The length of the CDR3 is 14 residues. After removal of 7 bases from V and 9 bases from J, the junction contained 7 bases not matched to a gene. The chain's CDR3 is CASGTSGGASEQFF. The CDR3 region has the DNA TGCGCCAGCGGAACTAGCGGGGGGGCGTCTGAGCAGTTCTTC.

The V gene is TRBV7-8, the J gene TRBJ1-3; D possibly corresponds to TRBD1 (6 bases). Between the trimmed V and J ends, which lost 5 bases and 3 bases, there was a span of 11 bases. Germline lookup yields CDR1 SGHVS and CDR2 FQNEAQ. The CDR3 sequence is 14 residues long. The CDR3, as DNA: TGTGCCAGCAGCCTCGGGACATATGGAAACACCATATATTTT. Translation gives CASSLGTYGNTIYF.